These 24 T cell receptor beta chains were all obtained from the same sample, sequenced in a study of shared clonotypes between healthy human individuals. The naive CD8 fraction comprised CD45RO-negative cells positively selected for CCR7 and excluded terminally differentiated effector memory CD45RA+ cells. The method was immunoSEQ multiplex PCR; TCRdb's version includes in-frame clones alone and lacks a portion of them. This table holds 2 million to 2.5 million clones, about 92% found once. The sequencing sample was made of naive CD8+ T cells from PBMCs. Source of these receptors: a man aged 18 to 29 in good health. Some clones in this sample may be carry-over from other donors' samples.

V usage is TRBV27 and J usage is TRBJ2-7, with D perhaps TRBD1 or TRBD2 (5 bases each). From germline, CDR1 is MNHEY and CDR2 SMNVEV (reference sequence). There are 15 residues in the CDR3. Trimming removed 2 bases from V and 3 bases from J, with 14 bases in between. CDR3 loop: CASSLIGTPYYEQYF. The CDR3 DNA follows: TGTGCCAGCAGTTTAATAGGGACCCCCTACTACGAGCAGTACTTC.

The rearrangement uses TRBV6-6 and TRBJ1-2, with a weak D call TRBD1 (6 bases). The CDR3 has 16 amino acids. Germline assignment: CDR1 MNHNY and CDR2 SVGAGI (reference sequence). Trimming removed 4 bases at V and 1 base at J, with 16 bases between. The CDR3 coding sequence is TGTGCCAGCAGTTCCCGGACAGACGTCCTTAACTATGGCTACACCTTC. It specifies CASSSRTDVLNYGYTF.

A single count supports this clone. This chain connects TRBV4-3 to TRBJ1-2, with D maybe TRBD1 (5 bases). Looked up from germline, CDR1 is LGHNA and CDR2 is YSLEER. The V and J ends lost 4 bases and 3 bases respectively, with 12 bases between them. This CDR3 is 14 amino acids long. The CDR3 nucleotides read TGCGCCAGCAGCCGGGGGGTATATGACTATGGCTACACCTTC. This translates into CASSRGVYDYGYTF.

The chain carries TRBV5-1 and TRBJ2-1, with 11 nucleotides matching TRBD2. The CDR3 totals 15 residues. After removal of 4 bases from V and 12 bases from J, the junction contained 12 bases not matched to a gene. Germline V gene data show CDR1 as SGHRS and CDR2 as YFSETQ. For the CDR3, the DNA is TGCGCCAGCAGCGGTCGACTAGCGGGGCACGATTGGCAGTTCTTC. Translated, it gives CASSGRLAGHDWQFF. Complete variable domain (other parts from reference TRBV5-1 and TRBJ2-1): KAGVTQTPRYLIKTRGQQVTLSCSPISGHRSVSWYQQTPGQGLQFLFEYFSETQRNKGNFPGRFSGRQFSNSRSEMNVSTLELGDSALYLCASSGRLAGHDWQFFGPGTRLTVL.

As DNA, the CDR3 is TGCGCCAGCAATGGACTAGCGCATACCTACGAGCAGTACTTC. It is translated as CASNGLAHTYEQYF. V is TRBV10-1 and J is TRBJ2-7; 9 bases are shared with TRBD2. Trimming took 7 bases from V and 2 from J; bases not matched to a gene: 6. Germline lookup yields CDR1 WNHNN and CDR2 SYGVQD (reference sequence). The length of the CDR3 is 14 residues.

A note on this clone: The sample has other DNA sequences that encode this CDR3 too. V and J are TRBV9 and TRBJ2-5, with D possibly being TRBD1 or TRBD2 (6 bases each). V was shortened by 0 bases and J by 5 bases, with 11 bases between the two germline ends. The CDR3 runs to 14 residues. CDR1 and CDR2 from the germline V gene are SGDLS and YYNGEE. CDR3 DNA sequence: TGTGCCAGCAGCGTAGCCAGAGGGGGGGAGACCCAGTACTTC. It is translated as CASSVARGGETQYF.

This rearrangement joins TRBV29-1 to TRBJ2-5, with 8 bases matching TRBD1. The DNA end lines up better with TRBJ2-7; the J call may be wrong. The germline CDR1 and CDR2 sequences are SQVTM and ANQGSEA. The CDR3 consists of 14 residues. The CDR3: CSASGTGRTYEQYF. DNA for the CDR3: TGCAGCGCTTCGGGGACAGGAAGGACCTACGAGCAGTACTTC.

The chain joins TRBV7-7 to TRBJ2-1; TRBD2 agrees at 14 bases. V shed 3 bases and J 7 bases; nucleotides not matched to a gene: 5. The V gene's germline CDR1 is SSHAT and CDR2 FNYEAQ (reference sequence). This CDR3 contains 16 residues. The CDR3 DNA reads TGTGCCAGCAGCTTTGGGACTAGCGGGAGAGGGAATGAGCAGTTCTTC. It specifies CASSFGTSGRGNEQFF.

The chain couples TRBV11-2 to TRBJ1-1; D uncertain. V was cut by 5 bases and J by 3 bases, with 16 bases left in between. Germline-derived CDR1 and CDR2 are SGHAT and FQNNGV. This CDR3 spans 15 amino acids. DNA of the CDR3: TGTGCCAGCAGCCCGCCCCTAACACGACACACTGAAGCTTTCTTT. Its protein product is CASSPPLTRHTEAFF. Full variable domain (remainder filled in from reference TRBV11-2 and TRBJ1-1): EAGVAQSPRYKIIEKRQSVAFWCNPISGHATLYWYQQILGQGPKLLIQFQNNGVVDDSQLPKDRFSAERLKGVDSTLKIQPAKLEDSAVYLCASSPPLTRHTEAFFGQGTRLTVV.

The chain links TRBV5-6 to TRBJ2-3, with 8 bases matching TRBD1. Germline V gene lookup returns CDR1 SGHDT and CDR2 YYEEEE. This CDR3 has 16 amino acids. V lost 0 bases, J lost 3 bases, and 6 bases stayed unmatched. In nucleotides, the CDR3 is TGTGCCAGCAGCTTGGGGACAGGGCTTGGAACAGATACGCAGTATTTT. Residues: CASSLGTGLGTDTQYF.

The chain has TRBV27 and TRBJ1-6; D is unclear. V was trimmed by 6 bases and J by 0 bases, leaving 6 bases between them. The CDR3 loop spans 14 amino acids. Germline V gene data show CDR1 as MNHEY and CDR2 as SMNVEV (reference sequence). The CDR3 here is CASRLSSYNSPLHF. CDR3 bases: TGTGCCAGCAGATTAAGCTCCTATAATTCACCCCTCCACTTT.

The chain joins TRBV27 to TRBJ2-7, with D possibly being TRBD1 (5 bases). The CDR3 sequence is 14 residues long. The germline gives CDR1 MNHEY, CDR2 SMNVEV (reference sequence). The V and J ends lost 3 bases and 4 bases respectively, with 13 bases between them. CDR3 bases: TGTGCCAGCAGTTTCTCGGCAGGGCTATACGAGCAGTACTTC. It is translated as CASSFSAGLYEQYF.

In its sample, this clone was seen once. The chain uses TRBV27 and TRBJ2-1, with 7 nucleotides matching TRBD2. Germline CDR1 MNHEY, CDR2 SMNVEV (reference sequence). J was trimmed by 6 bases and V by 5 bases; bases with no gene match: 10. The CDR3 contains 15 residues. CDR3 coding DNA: TGTGCCAGCAGTCCACGACTCGGGGGGATCAATGAGCAGTTCTTC. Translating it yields CASSPRLGGINEQFF.

The CDR3 DNA sequence: TGTGCCAGCACCAGGACAGGGGATTCGGTTTACGAGCAGTACTTC. Encoded protein: CASTRTGDSVYEQYF. This sequence joins TRBV28 and TRBJ2-7; 9 bases map to TRBD1. Germline assignment: CDR1 MDHEN and CDR2 SYDVKM. This CDR3 region has 15 residues. The trim removed 7 bases at V and 4 bases at J, leaving 11 bases unmatched.

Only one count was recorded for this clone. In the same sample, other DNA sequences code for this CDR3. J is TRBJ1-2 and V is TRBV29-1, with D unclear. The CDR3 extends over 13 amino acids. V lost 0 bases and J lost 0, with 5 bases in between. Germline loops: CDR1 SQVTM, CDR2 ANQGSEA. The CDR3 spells CSVEDVANYGYTF. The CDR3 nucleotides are TGCAGCGTTGAAGACGTGGCTAACTATGGCTACACCTTC. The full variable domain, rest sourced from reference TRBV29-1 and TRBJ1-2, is SAVISQKPSRDICQRGTSLTIQCQVDSQVTMMFWYRQQPGQSLTLIATANQGSEATYESGFVIDKFPISRPNLTFSTLTVSNMSPEDSSIYLCSVEDVANYGYTFGSGTRLTVV.

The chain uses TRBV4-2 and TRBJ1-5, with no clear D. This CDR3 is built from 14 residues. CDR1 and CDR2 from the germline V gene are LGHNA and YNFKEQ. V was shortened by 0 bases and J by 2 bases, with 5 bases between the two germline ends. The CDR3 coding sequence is TGTGCCAGCAGCCAAGAGACACGCAATCAGCCCCAGCATTTT. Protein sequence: CASSQETRNQPQHF.

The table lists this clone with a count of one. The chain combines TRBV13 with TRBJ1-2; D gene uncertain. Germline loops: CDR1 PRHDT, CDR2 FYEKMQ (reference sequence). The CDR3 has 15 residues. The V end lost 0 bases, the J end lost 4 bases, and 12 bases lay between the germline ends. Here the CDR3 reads CASSLGREFRYGYTF. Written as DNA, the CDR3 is TGTGCCAGCAGCTTAGGCCGGGAGTTCCGCTATGGCTACACCTTC.

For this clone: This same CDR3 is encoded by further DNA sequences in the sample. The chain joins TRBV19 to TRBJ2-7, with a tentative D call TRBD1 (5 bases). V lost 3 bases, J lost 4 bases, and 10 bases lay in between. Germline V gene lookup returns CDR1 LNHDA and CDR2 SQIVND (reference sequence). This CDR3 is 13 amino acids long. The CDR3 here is CASSIASGYEQYF. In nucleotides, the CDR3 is TGTGCCAGTAGTATCGCCTCAGGGTACGAGCAGTACTTC.

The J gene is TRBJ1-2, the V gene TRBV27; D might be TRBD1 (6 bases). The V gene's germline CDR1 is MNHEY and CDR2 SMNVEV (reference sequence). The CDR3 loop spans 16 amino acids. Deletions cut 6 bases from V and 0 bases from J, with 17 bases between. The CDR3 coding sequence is TGTGCCAGCAGCGGGGGCCCATTACCAGCTAACTATGGCTACACCTTC. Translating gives CASSGGPLPANYGYTF.

CDR3: CASSLVLGSDTGELFF. CDR3 bases: TGCGCCAGCAGCTTGGTTCTGGGGTCCGACACCGGGGAGCTGTTTTTT. The rearrangement joins TRBV5-1 to TRBJ2-2, with D unresolved. This CDR3 has 16 residues. Germline V CDR1 and CDR2: SGHRS, YFSETQ. V lost 0 bases to trimming and J lost 3 bases, with 12 bases between them.

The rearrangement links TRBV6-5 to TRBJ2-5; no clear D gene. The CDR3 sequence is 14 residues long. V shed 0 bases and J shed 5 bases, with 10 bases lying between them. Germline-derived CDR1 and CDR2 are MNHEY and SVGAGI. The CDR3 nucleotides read TGTGCCAGCAGTTACTCCTCCCCCCTTGAGACCCAGTACTTC. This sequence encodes CASSYSSPLETQYF.

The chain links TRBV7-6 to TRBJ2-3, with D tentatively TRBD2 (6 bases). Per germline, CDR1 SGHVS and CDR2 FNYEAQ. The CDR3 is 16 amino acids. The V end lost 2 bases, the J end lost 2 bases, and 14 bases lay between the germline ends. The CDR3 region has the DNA TGTGCCAGCAGCTTACGCGTAGCGGCCTACACAGATACGCAGTATTTT. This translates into CASSLRVAAYTDTQYF.

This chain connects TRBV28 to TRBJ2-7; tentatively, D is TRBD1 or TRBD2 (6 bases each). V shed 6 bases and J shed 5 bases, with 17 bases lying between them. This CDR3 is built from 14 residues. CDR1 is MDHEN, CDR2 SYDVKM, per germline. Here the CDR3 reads CASRGGRGSHEQYF. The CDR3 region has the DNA TGTGCCAGCAGGGGGGGCAGGGGCAGCCACGAGCAGTACTTC.

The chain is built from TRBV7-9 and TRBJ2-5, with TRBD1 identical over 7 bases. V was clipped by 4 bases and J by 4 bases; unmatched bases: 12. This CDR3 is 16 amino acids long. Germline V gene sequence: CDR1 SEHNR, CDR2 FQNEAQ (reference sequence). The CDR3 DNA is TGTGCCAGCAGCTCCCGGATAGGGGGCTTGTTAGAGACCCAGTACTTC. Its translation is CASSSRIGGLLETQYF.